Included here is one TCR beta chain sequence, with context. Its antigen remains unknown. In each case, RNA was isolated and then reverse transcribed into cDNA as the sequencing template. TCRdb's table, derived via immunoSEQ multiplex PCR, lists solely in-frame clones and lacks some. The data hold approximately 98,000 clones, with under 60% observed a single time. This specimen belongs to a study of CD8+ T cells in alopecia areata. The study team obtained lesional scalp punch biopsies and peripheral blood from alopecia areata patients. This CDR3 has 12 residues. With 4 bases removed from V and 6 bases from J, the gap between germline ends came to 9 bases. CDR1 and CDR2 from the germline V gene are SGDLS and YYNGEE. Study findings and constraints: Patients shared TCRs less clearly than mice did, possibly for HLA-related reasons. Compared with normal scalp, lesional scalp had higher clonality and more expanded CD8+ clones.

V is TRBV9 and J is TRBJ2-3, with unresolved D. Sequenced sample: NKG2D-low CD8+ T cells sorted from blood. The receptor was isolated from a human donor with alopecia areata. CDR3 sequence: CASSTDKDTQYF. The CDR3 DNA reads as TGTGCCAGCAGCACCGACAAGGATACGCAGTATTTT.